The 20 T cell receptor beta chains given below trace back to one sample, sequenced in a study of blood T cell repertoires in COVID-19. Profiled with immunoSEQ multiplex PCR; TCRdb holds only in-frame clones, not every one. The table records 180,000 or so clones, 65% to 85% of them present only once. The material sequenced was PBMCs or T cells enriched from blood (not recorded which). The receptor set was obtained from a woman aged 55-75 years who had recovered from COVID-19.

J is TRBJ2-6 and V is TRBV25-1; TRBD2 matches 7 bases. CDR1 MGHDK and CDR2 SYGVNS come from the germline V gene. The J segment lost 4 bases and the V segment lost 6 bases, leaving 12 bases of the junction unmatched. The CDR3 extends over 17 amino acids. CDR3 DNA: TGTGCCAGCAGCGCGGGAGAAGGTGGTTCGGGGGCCAACGTCCTGACTTTC. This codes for CASSAGEGGSGANVLTF. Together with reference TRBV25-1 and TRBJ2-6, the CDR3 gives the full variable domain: EADIYQTPRYLVIGTGKKITLECSQTMGHDKMYWYQQDPGMELHLIHYSYGVNSTEKGDLSSESTVSRIRTEHFPLTLESARPSHTSQYLCASSAGEGGSGANVLTFGAGSRLTVL.

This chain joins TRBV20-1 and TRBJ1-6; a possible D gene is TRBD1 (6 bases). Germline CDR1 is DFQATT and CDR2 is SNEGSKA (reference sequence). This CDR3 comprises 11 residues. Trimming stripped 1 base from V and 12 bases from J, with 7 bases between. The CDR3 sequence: CSARVGGPLHF. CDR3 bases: TGCAGTGCTAGAGTAGGGGGACCCCTCCACTTT.

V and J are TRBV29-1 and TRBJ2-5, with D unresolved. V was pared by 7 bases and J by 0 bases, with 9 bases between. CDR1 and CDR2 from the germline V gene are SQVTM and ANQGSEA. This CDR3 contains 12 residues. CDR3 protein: CSATVDQETQYF. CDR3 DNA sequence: TGCAGCGCTACAGTTGACCAAGAGACCCAGTACTTC.

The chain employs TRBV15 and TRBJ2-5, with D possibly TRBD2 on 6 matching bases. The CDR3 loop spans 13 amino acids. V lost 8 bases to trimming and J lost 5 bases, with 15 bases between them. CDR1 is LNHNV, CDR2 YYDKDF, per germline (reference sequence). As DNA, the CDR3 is TGTGCCACCGGGGCGTTAGGAGGGGAGACCCAGTACTTC. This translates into CATGALGGETQYF.

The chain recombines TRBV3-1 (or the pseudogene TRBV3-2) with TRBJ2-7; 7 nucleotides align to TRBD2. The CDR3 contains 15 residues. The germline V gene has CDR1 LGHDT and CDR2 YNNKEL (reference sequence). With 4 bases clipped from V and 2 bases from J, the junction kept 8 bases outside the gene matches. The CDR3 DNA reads TGTGCCAGCAGCCCACTCCTAGCGGAGACCTACGAGCAGTACTTC. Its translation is CASSPLLAETYEQYF.

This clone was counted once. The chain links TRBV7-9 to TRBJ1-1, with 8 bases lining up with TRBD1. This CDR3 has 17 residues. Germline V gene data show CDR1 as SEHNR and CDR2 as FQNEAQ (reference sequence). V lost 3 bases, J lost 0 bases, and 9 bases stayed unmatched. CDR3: CASSFATGGHMNTEAFF. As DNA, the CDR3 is TGTGCCAGCAGCTTCGCTACAGGGGGTCACATGAACACTGAAGCTTTCTTT.

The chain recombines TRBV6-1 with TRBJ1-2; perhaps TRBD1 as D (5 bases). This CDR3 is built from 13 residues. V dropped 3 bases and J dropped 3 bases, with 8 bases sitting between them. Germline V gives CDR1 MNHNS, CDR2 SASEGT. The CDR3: CASSDSGYYGYTF. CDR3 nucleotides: TGTGCCAGCAGTGATTCAGGGTACTATGGCTACACCTTC.

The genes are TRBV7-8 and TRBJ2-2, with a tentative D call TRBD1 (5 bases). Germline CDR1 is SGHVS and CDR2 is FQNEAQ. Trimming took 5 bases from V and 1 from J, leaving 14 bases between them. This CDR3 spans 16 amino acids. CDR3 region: CASSPLARGNTGELFF. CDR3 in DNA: TGTGCCAGCAGCCCCCTGGCTAGGGGGAACACCGGGGAGCTGTTTTTT.

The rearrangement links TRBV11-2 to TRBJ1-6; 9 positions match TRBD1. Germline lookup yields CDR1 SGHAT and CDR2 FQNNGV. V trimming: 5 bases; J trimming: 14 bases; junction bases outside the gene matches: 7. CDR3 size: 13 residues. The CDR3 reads CASSPNRGPSLHF. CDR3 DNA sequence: TGTGCCAGCAGCCCGAACAGGGGGCCTTCCCTCCACTTT.

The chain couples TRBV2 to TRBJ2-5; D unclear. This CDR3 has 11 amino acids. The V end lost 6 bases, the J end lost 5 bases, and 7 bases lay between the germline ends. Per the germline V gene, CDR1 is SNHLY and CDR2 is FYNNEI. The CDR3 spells CASSPIETQYF. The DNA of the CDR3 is TGTGCCAGCAGCCCCATCGAGACCCAGTACTTC.

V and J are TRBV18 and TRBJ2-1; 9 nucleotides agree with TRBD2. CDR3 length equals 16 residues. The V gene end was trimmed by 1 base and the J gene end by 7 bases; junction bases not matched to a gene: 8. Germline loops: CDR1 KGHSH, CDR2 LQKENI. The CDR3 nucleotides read TGTGCCAGCTCACCACGGGGCGGGGGGGCCCCAAATGAGCAGTTCTTC. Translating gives CASSPRGGGAPNEQFF.

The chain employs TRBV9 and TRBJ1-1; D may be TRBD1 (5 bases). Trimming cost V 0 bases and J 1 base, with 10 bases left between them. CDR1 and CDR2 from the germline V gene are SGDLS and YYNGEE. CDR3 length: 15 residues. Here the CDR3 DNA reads TGTGCCAGCAGCGTAGCTGGGGCGGCGAACACTGAAGCTTTCTTT. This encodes CASSVAGAANTEAFF.

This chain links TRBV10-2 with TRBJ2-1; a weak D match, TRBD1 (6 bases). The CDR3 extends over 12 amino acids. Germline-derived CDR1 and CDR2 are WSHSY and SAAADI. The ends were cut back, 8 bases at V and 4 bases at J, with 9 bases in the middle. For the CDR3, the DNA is TGCGCCAGCGGGGGCGAGTACAATGAGCAGTTCTTC. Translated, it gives CASGGEYNEQFF.

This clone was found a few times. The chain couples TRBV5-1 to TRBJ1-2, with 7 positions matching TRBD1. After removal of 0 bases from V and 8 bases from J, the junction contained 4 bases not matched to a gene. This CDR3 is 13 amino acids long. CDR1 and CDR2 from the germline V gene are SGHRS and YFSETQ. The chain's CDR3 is CASSLGQGKGYTF. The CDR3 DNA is TGCGCCAGCAGCTTGGGACAGGGAAAGGGCTACACCTTC.

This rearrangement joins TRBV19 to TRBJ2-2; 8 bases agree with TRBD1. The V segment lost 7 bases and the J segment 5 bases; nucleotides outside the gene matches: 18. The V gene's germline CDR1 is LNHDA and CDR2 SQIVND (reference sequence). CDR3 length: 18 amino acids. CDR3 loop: CASTNFPAGGRGTGELFF. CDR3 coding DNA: TGTGCCAGTACCAATTTCCCCGCAGGGGGCAGAGGTACCGGGGAGCTGTTTTTT.

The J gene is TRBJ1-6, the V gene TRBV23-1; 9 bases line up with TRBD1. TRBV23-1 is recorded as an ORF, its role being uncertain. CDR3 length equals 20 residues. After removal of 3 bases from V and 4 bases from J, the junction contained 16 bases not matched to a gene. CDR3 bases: TGCGCCAGCAGTCAGGCTCACCGGGACAGGGATTCACCTTATAATTCACCCCTCCACTTT. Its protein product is CASSQAHRDRDSPYNSPLHF.

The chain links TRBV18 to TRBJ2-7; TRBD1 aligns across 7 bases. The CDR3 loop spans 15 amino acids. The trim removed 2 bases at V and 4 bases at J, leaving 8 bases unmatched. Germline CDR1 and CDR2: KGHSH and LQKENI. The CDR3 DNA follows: TGTGCCAGCTCACCAGGGACAGCCATCGGATACGAGCAGTACTTC. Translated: CASSPGTAIGYEQYF.

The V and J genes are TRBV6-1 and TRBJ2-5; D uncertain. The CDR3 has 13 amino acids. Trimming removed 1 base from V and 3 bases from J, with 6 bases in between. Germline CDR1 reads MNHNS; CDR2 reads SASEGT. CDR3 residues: CASSEVAEETQYF. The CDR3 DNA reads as TGTGCCAGCAGTGAAGTGGCAGAAGAGACCCAGTACTTC.

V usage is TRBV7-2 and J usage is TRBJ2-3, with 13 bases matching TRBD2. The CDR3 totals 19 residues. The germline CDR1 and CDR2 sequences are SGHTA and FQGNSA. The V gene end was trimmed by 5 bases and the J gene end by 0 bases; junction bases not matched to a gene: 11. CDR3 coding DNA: TGTGCCAGCAGCAGCGCTACTGGACTAGCGGGGGTTAGCACAGATACGCAGTATTTT. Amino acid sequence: CASSSATGLAGVSTDTQYF. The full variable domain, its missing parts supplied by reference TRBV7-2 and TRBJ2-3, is GAGVSQSPSNKVTEKGKDVELRCDPISGHTALYWYRQSLGQGLEFLIYFQGNSAPDKSGLPSDRFSAERTGGSVSTLTIQRTQQEDSAVYLCASSSATGLAGVSTDTQYFGPGTRLTVL.

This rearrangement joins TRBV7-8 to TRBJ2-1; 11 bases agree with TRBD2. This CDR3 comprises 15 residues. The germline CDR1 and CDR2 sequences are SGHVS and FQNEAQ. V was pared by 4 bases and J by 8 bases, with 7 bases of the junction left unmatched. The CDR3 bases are TGTGCCAGCAGCTATAGCGGGGGGGCCGACTATGAGCAGTTCTTC. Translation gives CASSYSGGADYEQFF. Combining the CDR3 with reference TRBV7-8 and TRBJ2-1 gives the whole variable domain GAGVSQSPRYKVAKRGQDVALRCDPISGHVSLFWYQQALGQGPEFLTYFQNEAQLDKSGLPSDRFFAERPEGSVSTLKIQRTQQEDSAVYLCASSYSGGADYEQFFGPGTRLTVL.